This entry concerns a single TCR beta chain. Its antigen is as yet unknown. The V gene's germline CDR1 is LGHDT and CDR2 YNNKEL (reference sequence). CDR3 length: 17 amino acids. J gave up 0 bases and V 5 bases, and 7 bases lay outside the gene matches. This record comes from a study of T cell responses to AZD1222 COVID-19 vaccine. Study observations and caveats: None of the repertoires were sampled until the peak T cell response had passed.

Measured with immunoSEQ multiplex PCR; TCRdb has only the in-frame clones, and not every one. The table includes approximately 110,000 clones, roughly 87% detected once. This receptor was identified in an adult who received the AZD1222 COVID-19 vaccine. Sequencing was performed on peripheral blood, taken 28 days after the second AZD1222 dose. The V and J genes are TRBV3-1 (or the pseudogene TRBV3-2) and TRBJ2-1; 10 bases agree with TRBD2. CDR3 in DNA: TGTGCCAGCAGCAAACAGGGACTAGCGAGCTCCTACAATGAGCAGTTCTTC. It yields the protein CASSKQGLASSYNEQFF.